One T cell receptor beta chain is described in this entry. Its antigen remains unknown. The data originate from a study of cytomegalovirus exposure and HLA in healthy donors. CDR1 LGHNA and CDR2 YSLEER come from the germline V gene. The length of the CDR3 is 14 residues. V dropped 1 base and J dropped 0 bases, with 7 bases sitting between them. Study-wide points: TCR beta sequences numbering around 15,000 were associated with HLA alleles at 0.05 false discovery rate in a later analysis. Common viral pathogens seemed, in a later analysis, to connect with several of the most significant clusters. Cytomegalovirus association was assigned to about 150 TCR beta chains.

Primers: 60 Vbeta forward and 13 Jbeta reverse. Libraries were prepared by immunoSEQ multiplex PCR; TCRdb keeps only in-frame clonotypes and omits some of them. The table records 85,000 to 90,000 clones, more than 80% of them present only once. The chain is built from TRBV4-3 and TRBJ2-7; a weak D match, TRBD2 (5 bases). Sequenced sample: PBMCs. The receptor's source is a man younger than 35 in good health and CMV-seronegative. This CDR3 reads CASSQGAASYEQYF. CDR3 bases: TGCGCCAGCAGCCAAGGAGCGGCCTCCTACGAGCAGTACTTC.